A selection of T cell receptor beta chains follows, all from one sample in a study of T cell responses to AZD1222 COVID-19 vaccine. The data were produced by immunoSEQ multiplex PCR, yet TCRdb's version contains in-frame clones alone and is incomplete. The profile shows 250,000 to 300,000 clones, around 93% of them singletons. The source was peripheral blood, collected 28 days after the second AZD1222 dose. All receptors derive from an adult who received the AZD1222 COVID-19 vaccine. Both conserved end residues are part of each CDR3. A D gene is named only where the DNA matches it firmly. A row's size may be missing; if present it is once, few, many or a size class.

TRBV28	TRBJ1-6	-	TRBD1	TGTGCCAGCAGGGGATGGGGGCAGGGGGATTCACCCCTCCACTTT	CASRGWGQGDSPLHF
TRBV9	TRBJ1-6	once	-	TGTGCCAGCAGCGTCGACCCTGGGAGGTCACCCCTCCACTTT	CASSVDPGRSPLHF
TRBV28	TRBJ2-1	-	-	TGTGCCAGCAGTGAACAGGGGGGGTCCTACAATGAGCAGTTCTTC	CASSEQGGSYNEQFF
TRBV4-1	TRBJ2-4	once	TRBD2	TGCGCCAGCAGTCAAGCGGGGGCCAAAAACATTCAGTACTTC	CASSQAGAKNIQYF
TRBV28	TRBJ2-5	-	-	TGTGCCAGCAGTTTAGAGGGGCCTCGACAAGAGACCCAGTACTTC	CASSLEGPRQETQYF
TRBV5-6	TRBJ2-1	-	-	TGTGCCAGCAGCTTAGTGGTAGGCTACAATGAGCAGTTCTTC	CASSLVVGYNEQFF
TRBV18	TRBJ2-7	-	TRBD2	TGTGCCAGCTCACCGCGTCTAGCGGGCAACTACGAGCAGTACTTC	CASSPRLAGNYEQYF
TRBV9	TRBJ1-1	-	-	TGTGCCAGCAGCTGGGGGTCTGACACTGAAGCTTTCTTT	CASSWGSDTEAFF
TRBV19	TRBJ1-4	-	TRBD1	TGTGCCAGTAGGTCGGGACAGGGACTACCAAGGACTAATGAAAAACTGTTTTTT	CASRSGQGLPRTNEKLFF
TRBV24-1	TRBJ2-7	-	TRBD1	TGTGCCACCAGTAGACAGGGGTCCTACGAGCAGTACTTC	CATSRQGSYEQYF
TRBV19	TRBJ1-6	-	TRBD1	TGTGCCAGTAGTATCTCCCAGGGGGATTCACCCCTCCACTTT	CASSISQGDSPLHF
TRBV7-8	TRBJ2-1	once	TRBD2	TGTGCCAGCAGCGTACTGGGACCTATGACGGGAGGGCGGGGGTTCTTC	CASSVLGPMTGGRGFF
TRBV19	TRBJ2-7	-	TRBD1	TGTGCCAGTAGAACCGGGACAGGGGACGAGCAGTACTTC	CASRTGTGDEQYF
TRBV4-1	TRBJ2-1	-	TRBD2	TGCGCCAGCAGCCCTCGGGGGCTAGCGGGAGGATTACTCTCCGCTGAGCAGTTCTTC	CASSPRGLAGGLLSAEQFF
TRBV5-1	TRBJ2-7	-	TRBD1	TGCGCCAGCAGCCACAGGGGGCCCTACGAGCAGTACTTC	CASSHRGPYEQYF
TRBV11-2	TRBJ2-7	once	-	TGTGCCAGCAGCTTAGATCGTGGACCCTACGAGCAGTACTTC	CASSLDRGPYEQYF
TRBV5-4	TRBJ2-1	once	-	TGTGCCAGCAGCTTGGGACTAAACAATGAGCAGTTCTTC	CASSLGLNNEQFF
TRBV5-8	TRBJ1-1	-	-	TGTGCCAGCAGCCTGATCACTGAAGCTTTCTTT	CASSLITEAFF
TRBV19	TRBJ1-1	-	TRBD1	TGTGCCAGTGACCCCGGGACAGTAAACACTGAAGCTTTCTTT	CASDPGTVNTEAFF
TRBV10-1	TRBJ1-4	-	-	TGCGCCAGCAGTGAGAGGAAACCGAACGCAACTAATGAAAAACTGTTTTTT	CASSERKPNATNEKLFF
TRBV28	TRBJ1-1	-	-	TGTGCCAGCAGTCGCCTCCCGTTTTCGGACTCAATCCCTTCCAACACTGAAGCTTTCTTT	CASSRLPFSDSIPSNTEAFF
TRBV10-1	TRBJ2-6	-	TRBD1	TGCGCCACTTCGAAACAGGGGTTCTCTGGGGCCAACGTCCTGACTTTC	CATSKQGFSGANVLTF
TRBV28	TRBJ2-7	few	TRBD2	TGTGCCAGCAGTTTTCCGGGAGGAGGGAACGAGCAGTACTTC	CASSFPGGGNEQYF
TRBV27	TRBJ2-5	-	TRBD1	TGTGCCAGCAGCCCGCTAGGGACAGGGGTAGAGACCCAGTACTTC	CASSPLGTGVETQYF
TRBV30	TRBJ2-1	-	-	TGTGCCTGGAGTGACCGAGCATACAATGAGCAGTTCTTC	CAWSDRAYNEQFF
TRBV3-1/TRBV3-2	TRBJ2-1	-	-	TGTGCCAGCAGCCCCTCTCACAGCCGGGGCAATGAGCAGTTCTTC	CASSPSHSRGNEQFF
TRBV4-1	TRBJ2-3	-	TRBD2	TGCGCCAGCAGCCAACTAGCGGGAGGCACAGATACGCAGTATTTT	CASSQLAGGTDTQYF
TRBV27	TRBJ2-5	-	-	TGTGCCAGCAGTTTGACGAATGGGGAGACCCAGTACTTC	CASSLTNGETQYF
TRBV6-1	TRBJ2-5	-	-	TGTGCCAGCAGTGAAGCGGGAATCAGGGGTTACGGGAAAGAGACCCAGTACTTC	CASSEAGIRGYGKETQYF
TRBV18	TRBJ1-5	-	TRBD1	TGTGCCAGCTCATGGGACAGGAATCAGCCCCAGCATTTT	CASSWDRNQPQHF
TRBV5-4	TRBJ2-2	-	TRBD1	TGTGCCAGCAGGCGCACCGGGACAGCCACCGGGGAGCTGTTTTTT	CASRRTGTATGELFF
TRBV18	TRBJ2-7	-	-	TGTGCCAGCTTTGAAGACAGGAGCTCCTACGAGCAGTACTTC	CASFEDRSSYEQYF
TRBV28	TRBJ2-7	-	-	TGTGCCAGCAGAGACACAGGGTCCTACGAGCAGTACTTC	CASRDTGSYEQYF
TRBV24-1	TRBJ1-2	-	TRBD1	TGTGCCACCAGTGATGGGGGGGGACAGTTTGATGGCTACACCTTC	CATSDGGGQFDGYTF
TRBV13	TRBJ2-1	-	TRBD1	TGTGCCAGCAGCTTAACGAACAGGGGGCTGAATGAGCAGTTCTTC	CASSLTNRGLNEQFF
TRBV5-1	TRBJ2-7	-	TRBD2	TGCGCCAGCAGCCCACGGACTAGCGGGGTGTCCTACGAGCAGTACTTC	CASSPRTSGVSYEQYF
TRBV2	TRBJ1-4	once	-	TGTGCCAGCAGAGCGGACCAGGGGCATGAAAAACTGTTTTTT	CASRADQGHEKLFF
TRBV24-1	TRBJ2-2	-	-	TGTGCCACCAGTGACTCCGGACGGAGGCAGAACACCGGGGAGCTGTTTTTT	CATSDSGRRQNTGELFF
TRBV30	TRBJ2-6	-	-	TGTGCCTGGAGTGTACAAGGGAGTGGGGCCAACGTCCTGACTTTC	CAWSVQGSGANVLTF
TRBV3-1/TRBV3-2	TRBJ1-2	-	-	TGTGCCAGCAGCCAAGTCTGGGGAAGCGACTATGGCTACACCTTC	CASSQVWGSDYGYTF
TRBV2	TRBJ2-7	-	TRBD1	TGTGCCAGCAGTGCGGACAGGGTGGGCAACGAGCAGTACTTC	CASSADRVGNEQYF
TRBV6-5	TRBJ1-1	-	-	TGTGCCAGCAGTTACTCGCAAACAGGTGTGAACACTGAAGCTTTCTTT	CASSYSQTGVNTEAFF
TRBV19	TRBJ1-1	-	TRBD1	TGTGCCAGTATGGCCCGCAAGGGGGCGATTTTGCGAACTGAAGCTTTCTTT	CASMARKGAILRTEAFF
TRBV5-6	TRBJ1-4	-	-	TGTGCCAGCAGCTTGGGGTTCTCGGCCCCCTTTAATGAAAAACTGTTTTTT	CASSLGFSAPFNEKLFF
TRBV7-3	TRBJ1-1	once	TRBD1	TGTGCCAGCAGCTTAGGTCTCCCGGGACAGGGTGGTACTGAAGCTTTCTTT	CASSLGLPGQGGTEAFF
TRBV29-1	TRBJ2-7	-	-	TGCAGCGTTCAGTACACGTACGAGCAGTACTTC	CSVQYTYEQYF
TRBV5-1	TRBJ1-1	-	TRBD1	TGCGCCAGCAGCCCCCGGACAGGGAACACTGAAGCTTTCTTT	CASSPRTGNTEAFF
TRBV24-1	TRBJ2-1	few	-	TGTGCCACCAGTGGCCCCCTCGATTACAATGAGCAGTTCTTC	CATSGPLDYNEQFF
TRBV12-2	TRBJ1-3	-	-	TGTGCAAGTCGCCGGATCTTGCCAGGGACAGCGGGAAACACCATATATTTT	CASRRILPGTAGNTIYF
TRBV28	TRBJ2-5	-	TRBD2	TGTGCCAGCAGTTTATGGGAGGCGGGAGGCCAAGAGACCCAGTACTTC	CASSLWEAGGQETQYF
TRBV5-1	TRBJ2-2	-	TRBD1	TGCGCCAGCAGTTTAGAAGGGGGCGTTGGCACCGGGGAGCTGTTTTTT	CASSLEGGVGTGELFF
TRBV19	TRBJ1-5	-	-	TGTGCCAGTAGTCTCCGACGGGGGAATCAGCCCCAGCATTTT	CASSLRRGNQPQHF
TRBV28	TRBJ2-1	-	-	TGTGCCAGCAGTTTCCCGGGGAGCTCCTACAATGAGCAGTTCTTC	CASSFPGSSYNEQFF